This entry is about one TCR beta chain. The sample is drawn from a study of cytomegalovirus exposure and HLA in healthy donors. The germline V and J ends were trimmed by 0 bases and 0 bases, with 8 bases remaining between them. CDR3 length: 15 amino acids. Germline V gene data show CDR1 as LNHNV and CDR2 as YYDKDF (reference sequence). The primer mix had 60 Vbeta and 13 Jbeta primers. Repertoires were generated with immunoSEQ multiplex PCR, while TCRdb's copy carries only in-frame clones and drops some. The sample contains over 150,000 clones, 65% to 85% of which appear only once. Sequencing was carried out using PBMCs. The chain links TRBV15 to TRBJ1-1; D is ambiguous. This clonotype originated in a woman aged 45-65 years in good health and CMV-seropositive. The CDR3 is CATSRDNKMNTEAFF. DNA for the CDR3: TGTGCCACCAGCAGAGATAACAAAATGAACACTGAAGCTTTCTTT.